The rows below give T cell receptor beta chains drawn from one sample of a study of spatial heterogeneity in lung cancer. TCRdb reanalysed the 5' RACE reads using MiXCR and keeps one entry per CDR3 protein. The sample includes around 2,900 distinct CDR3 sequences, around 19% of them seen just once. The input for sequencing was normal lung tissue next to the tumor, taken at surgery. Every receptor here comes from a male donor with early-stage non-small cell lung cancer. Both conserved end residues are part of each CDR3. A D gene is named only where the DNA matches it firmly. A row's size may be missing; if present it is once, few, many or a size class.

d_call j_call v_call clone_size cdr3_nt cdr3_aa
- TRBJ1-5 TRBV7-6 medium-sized TGTGCCAGCAGCTTTAACCCGCGAGGGTCTATCCCAATCAGCCCCCAGCATTTT CASSFNPRGSIPISPQHF
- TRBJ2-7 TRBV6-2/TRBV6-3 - TGTGCCAGCACCTCACTAGCTCCCAACTCCTACGAGCAGTACTTC CASTSLAPNSYEQYF
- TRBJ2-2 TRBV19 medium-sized TGTGCCAGTAGTATAGGCAATGAGGGGGAGCTGTTTTTT CASSIGNEGELFF
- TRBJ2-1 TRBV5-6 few TGTGCCAGCAGCTTCGGGTTGGATAATGAGCAGTTCTTC CASSFGLDNEQFF
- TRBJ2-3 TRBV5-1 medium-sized TGCGCCAGCAGCTTGGTGGCAGCTGGAGGAGATACGCAGTATTTT CASSLVAAGGDTQYF
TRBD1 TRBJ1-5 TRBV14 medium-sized TGTGCCAGCAGCCAAGTCGGGACAGGGGGCTACCGGCATTTT CASSQVGTGGYRHF
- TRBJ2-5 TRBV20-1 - TGCAGTGCAGAGTACCAAGAGACCCAGTACTTC CSAEYQETQYF
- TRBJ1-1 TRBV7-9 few TGTGCCAGCAGCTTGGTCAGGTGGGACGTCGGACCCGAAGCTTTCTTT CASSLVRWDVGPEAFF
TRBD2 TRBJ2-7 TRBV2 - TGTGCCAGCAGTGGGGAGGGTAACTCCTACGAGCAGTACTTC CASSGEGNSYEQYF
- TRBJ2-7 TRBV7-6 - TGTGCCAGCAGCTTACCCTCCTCCTACGAGCAGTACTTC CASSLPSSYEQYF
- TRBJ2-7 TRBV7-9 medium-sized TGTGCCAGCAGCTTAGTTGCGGGACAGAACTCCTACGAGCAGTACTTC CASSLVAGQNSYEQYF
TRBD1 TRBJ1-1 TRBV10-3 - TGTGCCATCAGTGAGTCTGGGGACAGAGAAGCTTTCTTT CAISESGDREAFF
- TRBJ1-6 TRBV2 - TGTGCCAGCACGTTGAGGTCCTATAATTCACCCCTCCACTTT CASTLRSYNSPLHF
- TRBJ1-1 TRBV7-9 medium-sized TGTGCCAGCAGCTACTCACAGGGCTTTGAGGGTTTCTTT CASSYSQGFEGFF
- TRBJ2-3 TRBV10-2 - TGCGCCAGCAGCCTGGGGGGCACAGATACGCAGTATTTT CASSLGGTDTQYF
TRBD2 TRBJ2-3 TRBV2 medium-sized TGTGCCAGCAGTGATCACGGGACTAGCGCGAACACAGATACGCAGTATTTT CASSDHGTSANTDTQYF
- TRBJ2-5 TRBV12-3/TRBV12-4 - TGTGCCAGCAGTTTAGTGGACGGGGCGGGCGAGACCCAGTACTTC CASSLVDGAGETQYF
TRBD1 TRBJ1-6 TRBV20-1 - TGCAGTGCTTGGACAGGGGGGAATTCACCCCTCCACTTT CSAWTGGNSPLHF
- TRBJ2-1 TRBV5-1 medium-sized TGCGCCAGCACCCTCACATTTACGGGGAACAATGAGCAGTTCTTC CASTLTFTGNNEQFF
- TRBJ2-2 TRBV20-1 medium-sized TGCAGTGCTAGGCCGGGTGCTACCGGGGAGCTGTTTTTT CSARPGATGELFF
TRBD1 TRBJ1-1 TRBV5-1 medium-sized TGCGCCAGCAGCTTTGCAGGGGGCACTGAAGCTTTCTTT CASSFAGGTEAFF
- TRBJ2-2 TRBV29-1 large TGCAGCGTCCTGGACCCTACAGGGCCCGGGGAGCTGTTTTTT CSVLDPTGPGELFF
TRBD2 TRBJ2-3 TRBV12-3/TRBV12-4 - TGTGCCAGCAGTTTCGGGGGACTAGAGGGGCTTACGCAGTATTTT CASSFGGLEGLTQYF
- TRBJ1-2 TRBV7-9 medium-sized TGTGCCAGCACCGGGGACTTGAACCCTGGCTACACCTTC CASTGDLNPGYTF
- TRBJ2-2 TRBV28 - TGTGCCAGCAGTTTTGGGGATTTCGGCGGGGAGCTGTTTTTT CASSFGDFGGELFF
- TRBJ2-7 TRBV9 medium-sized TGTGCCAGCAGCGCACAGGGATACGAGCAGTACTTC CASSAQGYEQYF
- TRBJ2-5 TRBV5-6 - TGTGCCAGCAGCTTGGCTACAGTAGAGACCCAGTACTTC CASSLATVETQYF
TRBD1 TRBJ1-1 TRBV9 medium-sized TGTGCCAGCAGCCCGGGACAGGGGGCAGCTTTCTTT CASSPGQGAAFF
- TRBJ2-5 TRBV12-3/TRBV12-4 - TGTGCCAGCACCCCTTCGGAACAAGAGACCCAGTACTTC CASTPSEQETQYF
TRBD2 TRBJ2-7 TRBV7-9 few TGTGCCAGCAGCTCTACTAGCGGGAGATCGGGCGAGCAGTACTTC CASSSTSGRSGEQYF
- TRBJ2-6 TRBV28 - TGTGCCAGCAGTTTGGGAGGTGGTTCCGGGGCCAACGTCCTGACTTTC CASSLGGGSGANVLTF
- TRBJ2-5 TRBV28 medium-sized TGTGCCAGCCGAAGGGAGGCAGAGACCCAGTACTTC CASRREAETQYF
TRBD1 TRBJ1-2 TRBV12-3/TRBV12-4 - TGTGCCAGCAGTGCCTCCCGGGACAGCTACTACACCTTC CASSASRDSYYTF
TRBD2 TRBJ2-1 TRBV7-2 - TGTGCCAGCAGCCCCGTAGGGACTAGCGGGATTACGATTTACAATGAGCAGTTCTTC CASSPVGTSGITIYNEQFF
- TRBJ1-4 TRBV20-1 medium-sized TGCAGTGTGGGTGGCGCGGCTAATGAAAAACTGTTTTTT CSVGGAANEKLFF
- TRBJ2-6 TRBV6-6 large TGTGCCAGCAGTTACGACGAGTGGGCCAACGTCCTGACTTTC CASSYDEWANVLTF